This section outlines one TCR beta chain sequence together with its context. This clonotype was detected ten times or more. Its cognate antigen has yet to be identified. No much larger clonotype is one base removed from it; base qualities were not supplied. CDR1 is given as MGHDK and CDR2 as SYGVNS, both from the germline V gene. From the cysteine through the phenylalanine, the CDR3 covers 15 amino acids. Just the 45-base CDR3 DNA is kept, in frame starting at base 1. Trimming at the junction amounts to 3 bases on V and 0 bases on J, and the germline ends lie 11 bases apart. Data came from an Illumina HiSeq 2500. Quantitative 5'-RACE with molecular barcodes was the method used to prepare the TCR beta libraries. The paper's processing steps were these. Disease-linked TCR variants were identified with a new computational method built on a probabilistic model of VDJ rearrangement. TCRdb handled the public reads itself, with Q25 trimming in fastp and clone calling in MiXCR, and kept productive beta chains. Rows with a matching CDR3 protein are joined into one entry that keeps the most common DNA and genes. TCRdb's processing, not the study's, gives the V and J calls here. The sample table records fewer than 250,000 distinct CDR3 sequences; roughly a tenth of these occur just once. The ten largest clones capture about 3% of the sample.

This entry belongs to a study of CD8 T cells in ankylosing spondylitis (dated by TCRdb to about 2017). Background on the whole study: To find TCR variants linked to disease, the study profiled T cell receptor beta repertoires in ankylosing spondylitis patients and healthy donors. In total, the full study cohort was made up of nearly 110 healthy donors and 20 to 25 ankylosing spondylitis patients. Peripheral blood was sampled, and synovial fluid was additionally collected from ankylosing spondylitis patients.

The paper's findings and limits, for the study overall: Some motif variants were previously reported in synovial fluid and blood of reactive arthritis patients, suggesting common disease-initiation mechanisms. Blood from ankylosing spondylitis patients appeared to be characterized by a TCR beta motif composed of eight highly homologous amino acid variants. Significant enrichment of the disease-linked clones was reported in matched synovial fluid samples from ankylosing spondylitis patients. A CD8+ phenotype was shown by the disease-linked clones, which were found at relatively low frequencies in peripheral blood.

The chain was built from TRBV25-1 and TRBJ2-5, and possibly TRBD2, on 6 matching bases. Sequencing was performed on blood, either unsorted or a sorted T cell fraction (not recorded which). This clonotype was obtained from a male donor with ankylosing spondylitis or in good health (not recorded which). The DNA sequence is TGTGCCAGCAGTGACGGCGGGAACTACCAAGAGACCCAGTACTTC. Translation gives CASSDGGNYQETQYF. The entire variable domain, with the stretches around the CDR3 drawn from the reference TRBV25-1 and TRBJ2-5 proteins, is EADIYQTPRYLVIGTGKKITLECSQTMGHDKMYWYQQDPGMELHLIHYSYGVNSTEKGDLSSESTVSRIRTEHFPLTLESARPSHTSQYLCASSDGGNYQETQYFGPGTRLLVL.